The rows below give T cell receptor beta chains drawn from one sample of a study of immune evolution from preneoplasia to lung adenocarcinoma. Generated by immunoSEQ multiplex PCR, the TCRdb table keeps only in-frame clones and is missing some. The sample carries about 40,000 clones, around 74% recorded once. The sample was FFPE invasive lung adenocarcinoma tissue. Receptors originate from a person aged 55 to 75 with lung adenocarcinoma. The conserved cysteine and the conserved F or W are not part of the CDR3 here. Fields, in order: CDR3 protein, V gene.

CDR3 protein: ASSTRQEGSEQY
V gene: TRBV18

CDR3 protein: ASSPPGGSSGANVLT
V gene: TRBV18

CDR3 protein: ASRRRHEAF
V gene: TRBV28

CDR3 protein: ASSRGGQGDNVLT
V gene: TRBV28

CDR3 protein: ASSPGLALQF
V gene: TRBV19

CDR3 protein: ASSQVERGTQY
V gene: TRBV14

CDR3 protein: ASTTRPGSPYEQY
V gene: TRBV2

CDR3 protein: ASSRAGAGYNEQF
V gene: TRBV5-1

CDR3 protein: ASSIGTDPNEQF
V gene: TRBV7-9

CDR3 protein: ASSTNNEQF
V gene: TRBV11-2

CDR3 protein: AWSSDRPEAF
V gene: TRBV30

CDR3 protein: ASSTPYTDGYT
V gene: TRBV19

CDR3 protein: ASSPLRGSGTDTQY
V gene: TRBV18

CDR3 protein: ASSLAGKQAKAF
V gene: TRBV5-1

CDR3 protein: ASSYLRAGTTDTQY
V gene: TRBV5-1

CDR3 protein: ACAQSGMRRPGELF
V gene: TRBV30

CDR3 protein: ASSKPGQDTNTEAF
V gene: TRBV5-4

CDR3 protein: ASSFGTSGMAGGDTQY
V gene: TRBV11-2

CDR3 protein: ASRLRENNEKLF
V gene: TRBV2

CDR3 protein: ASSLGTGGLAGELF
V gene: TRBV5-1

CDR3 protein: ASSFGGGGRLIQY
V gene: TRBV28

CDR3 protein: ASGTVGYEQY
V gene: TRBV12-5

CDR3 protein: AIGGSNTGELF
V gene: TRBV6-6

CDR3 protein: ASSQSILDTKNIQY
V gene: TRBV4-1

CDR3 protein: ASSEEWEQF
V gene: TRBV18

CDR3 protein: ASRGTGVFYGYT
V gene: TRBV2

CDR3 protein: ASSMSSGNTIY
V gene: TRBV18

CDR3 protein: ASSLVSYNEQF
V gene: TRBV11-3

CDR3 protein: ASSIGRSTDTQY
V gene: TRBV19

CDR3 protein: ASSSGQGTYEQY
V gene: TRBV5-6

CDR3 protein: ASSQASGLAGEREQF
V gene: TRBV4-1

CDR3 protein: ASSPGRRGNTGELF
V gene: TRBV28

CDR3 protein: ASSPRGETQY
V gene: TRBV18

CDR3 protein: ASSSSGRGNIQY
V gene: TRBV7-3

CDR3 protein: ASSPSDNYGYT
V gene: TRBV11-2

CDR3 protein: ASSRGTGGSTEAF
V gene: TRBV6-6

CDR3 protein: ASSLGTGGYQPQH
V gene: TRBV5-1

CDR3 protein: ASSPSDRGQGEKLF
V gene: TRBV9

CDR3 protein: ASSTYRGPNTEAF
V gene: TRBV19

CDR3 protein: ASSSSGTKLF
V gene: TRBV7-2

CDR3 protein: ASSEPQGEQY
V gene: TRBV25-1

CDR3 protein: AIRRYGSQYGYT
V gene: TRBV10-3

CDR3 protein: ASSLGSGTGKETQY
V gene: TRBV13

CDR3 protein: ASSDDGTHEQF
V gene: TRBV6-4

CDR3 protein: ASSPGTGQNEKLF
V gene: TRBV18

CDR3 protein: ATSREEGQASQPQH
V gene: TRBV15

CDR3 protein: ASSARSGSDDTQY
V gene: TRBV9

CDR3 protein: ATYPRTSGGNEQF
V gene: TRBV19

CDR3 protein: AISRIAGPTHEQF
V gene: TRBV10-3